These 2 T cell receptor beta chains originate from one sample sequenced in a study of T cell repertoires in Merkel cell carcinoma. Repertoires were generated with immunoSEQ multiplex PCR, while TCRdb's copy carries only in-frame clones and drops some. This sample has 13,000 to 15,000 clones, with roughly four fifths found just once. The specimen was tumor tissue. The receptors derive from an adult with Merkel cell carcinoma.

The chain is built from TRBV7-2 and TRBJ1-6; 9 bases match TRBD1. The CDR3 sequence is 15 residues long. With 4 bases clipped from V and 7 bases from J, the junction kept 5 bases outside the gene matches. Germline CDR1 and CDR2: SGHTA and FQGNSA. Here the CDR3 reads CASSSQGAVNSPLHF. The DNA of the CDR3 is TGTGCCAGCAGCTCACAGGGGGCTGTGAATTCACCCCTCCACTTT.

The chain recombines TRBV18 with TRBJ2-5, with D possibly being TRBD1 (6 bases). Germline values: CDR1 KGHSH, CDR2 LQKENI. The V end lost 0 bases, the J end lost 1 base, and 9 bases lay between the germline ends. The CDR3 totals 15 residues. CDR3 DNA: TGTGCCAGCTCACCACCCTTGGACAGCCAAGAGACCCAGTACTTC. Translation gives CASSPPLDSQETQYF.